This record concerns one TCR beta chain sequence. The entry originates in a study of blood T cell repertoires in COVID-19. Overall study context: Samples of COVID-19 (acute and convalescent) were obtained from the United States, Italy and Spain.

CDR1 is SNHLY and CDR2 is FYNNEI in the germline V gene. This CDR3 region has 12 residues. V lost 8 bases, J lost 5 bases, and 9 bases lay in between. Under the authors' procedure: Nucleated cell counts were estimated from reference gene primer amplification. Assay used: immunoSEQ multiplex PCR; TCRdb lists only in-frame clones, some missing. The V and J calls and clone size come from that table; D and trimming were worked out from the DNA. The sample includes 65,000 to 95,000 clones, about 83% seen only once; the top ten take more than 7.5%. The receptor comes from a young man with acute or convalescent COVID-19. The sequenced sample was peripheral blood. V usage is TRBV2 and J usage is TRBJ1-4; no reliable D call. The CDR3, as DNA: TGTGCCAGCGACGCAGGAAATGAAAAACTGTTTTTT. This translates into CASDAGNEKLFF.